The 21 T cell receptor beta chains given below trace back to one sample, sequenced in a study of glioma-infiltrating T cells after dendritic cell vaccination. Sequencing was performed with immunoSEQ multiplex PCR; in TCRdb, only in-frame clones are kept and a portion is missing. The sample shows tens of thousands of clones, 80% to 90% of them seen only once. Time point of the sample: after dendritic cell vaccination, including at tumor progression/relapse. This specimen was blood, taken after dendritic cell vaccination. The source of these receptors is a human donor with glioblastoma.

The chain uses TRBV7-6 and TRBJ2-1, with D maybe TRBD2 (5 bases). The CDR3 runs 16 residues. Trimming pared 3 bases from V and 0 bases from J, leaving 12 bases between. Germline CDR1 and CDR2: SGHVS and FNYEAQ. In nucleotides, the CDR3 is TGTGCCAGCAGCTTCCTCGAGGGTAGCTCCTACAATGAGCAGTTCTTC. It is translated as CASSFLEGSSYNEQFF.

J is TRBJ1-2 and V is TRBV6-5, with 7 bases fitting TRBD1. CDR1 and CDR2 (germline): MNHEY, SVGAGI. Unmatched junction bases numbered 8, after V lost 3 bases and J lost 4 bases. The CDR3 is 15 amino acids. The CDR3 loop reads CASSYIDRDGYGYTF. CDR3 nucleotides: TGTGCCAGCAGTTATATCGACAGGGATGGCTATGGCTACACCTTC.

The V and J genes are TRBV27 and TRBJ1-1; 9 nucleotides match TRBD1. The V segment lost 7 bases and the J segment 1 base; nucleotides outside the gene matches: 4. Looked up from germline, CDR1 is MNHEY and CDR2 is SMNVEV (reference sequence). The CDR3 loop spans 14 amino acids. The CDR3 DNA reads TGTGCCAGCAAACTGGGACAGGGGAACACTGAAGCTTTCTTT. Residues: CASKLGQGNTEAFF.

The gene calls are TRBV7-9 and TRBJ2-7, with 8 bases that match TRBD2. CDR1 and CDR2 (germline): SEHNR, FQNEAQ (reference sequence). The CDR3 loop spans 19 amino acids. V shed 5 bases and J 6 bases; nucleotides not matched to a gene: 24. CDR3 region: CASSPLAPSAGVDASEQYF. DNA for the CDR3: TGTGCCAGCAGCCCGTTAGCCCCCTCAGCGGGAGTTGACGCAAGCGAGCAGTACTTC.

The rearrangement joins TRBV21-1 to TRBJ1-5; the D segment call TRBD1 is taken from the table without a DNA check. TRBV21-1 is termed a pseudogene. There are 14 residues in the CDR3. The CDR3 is CARGTQGKYQPQHF. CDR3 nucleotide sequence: TGTGCCCGAGGGACACAGGGGAAGTATCAGCCCCAGCATTTT.

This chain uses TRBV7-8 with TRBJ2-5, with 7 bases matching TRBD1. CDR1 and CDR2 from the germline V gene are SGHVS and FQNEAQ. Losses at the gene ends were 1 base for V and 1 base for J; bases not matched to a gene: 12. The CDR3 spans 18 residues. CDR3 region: CASSLGGTDPAFQETQYF. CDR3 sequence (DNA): TGTGCCAGCAGCTTAGGTGGGACAGACCCTGCCTTCCAAGAGACCCAGTACTTC.

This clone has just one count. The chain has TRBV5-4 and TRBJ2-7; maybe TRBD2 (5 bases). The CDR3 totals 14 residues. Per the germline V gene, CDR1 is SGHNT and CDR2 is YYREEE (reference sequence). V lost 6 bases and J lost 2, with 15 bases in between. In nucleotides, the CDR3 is TGTGCCAGCACCGCGGGCGCTTACACCTACGAGCAGTACTTC. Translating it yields CASTAGAYTYEQYF.

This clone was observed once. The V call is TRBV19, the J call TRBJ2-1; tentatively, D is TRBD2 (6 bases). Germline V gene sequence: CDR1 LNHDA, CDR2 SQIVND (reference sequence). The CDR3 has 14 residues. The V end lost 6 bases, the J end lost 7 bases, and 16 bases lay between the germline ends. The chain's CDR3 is CASRSGLASNEQFF. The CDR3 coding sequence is TGTGCCAGTAGATCGGGGCTAGCGTCGAATGAGCAGTTCTTC.

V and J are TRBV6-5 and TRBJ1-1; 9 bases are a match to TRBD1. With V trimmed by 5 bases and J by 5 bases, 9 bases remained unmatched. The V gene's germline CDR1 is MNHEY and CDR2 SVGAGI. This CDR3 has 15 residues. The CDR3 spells CASSQRQGGRTEAFF. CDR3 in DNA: TGTGCCAGCAGTCAGAGACAGGGGGGGAGGACTGAAGCTTTCTTT.

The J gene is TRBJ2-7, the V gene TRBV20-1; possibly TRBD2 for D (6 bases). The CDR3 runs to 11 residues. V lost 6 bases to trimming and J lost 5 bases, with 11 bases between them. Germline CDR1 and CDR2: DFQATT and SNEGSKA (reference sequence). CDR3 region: CSATRRDEQYF. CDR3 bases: TGCAGTGCAACCCGGAGGGACGAGCAGTACTTC.

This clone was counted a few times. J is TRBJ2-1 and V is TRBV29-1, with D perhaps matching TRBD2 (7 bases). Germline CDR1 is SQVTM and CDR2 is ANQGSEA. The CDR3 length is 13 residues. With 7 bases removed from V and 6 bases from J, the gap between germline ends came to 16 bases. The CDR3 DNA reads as TGCAGCGCGGGGGGCGGGGGTCTCAATGAGCAGTTCTTC. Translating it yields CSAGGGGLNEQFF.

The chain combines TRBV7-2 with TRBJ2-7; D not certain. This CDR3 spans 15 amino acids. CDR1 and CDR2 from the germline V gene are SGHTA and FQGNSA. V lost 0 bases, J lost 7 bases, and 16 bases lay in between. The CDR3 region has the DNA TGTGCCAGCAGCTTAGCGCTCGCTACCCCCTGGGAGCAGTACTTC. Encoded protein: CASSLALATPWEQYF.

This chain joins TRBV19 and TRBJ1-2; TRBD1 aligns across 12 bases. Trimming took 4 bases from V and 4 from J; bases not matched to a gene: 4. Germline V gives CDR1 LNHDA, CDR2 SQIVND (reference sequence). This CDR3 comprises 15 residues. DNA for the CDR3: TGTGCCAGTAGTAGGGACAGGGGGCATGGCTATGGCTACACCTTC. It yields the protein CASSRDRGHGYGYTF.

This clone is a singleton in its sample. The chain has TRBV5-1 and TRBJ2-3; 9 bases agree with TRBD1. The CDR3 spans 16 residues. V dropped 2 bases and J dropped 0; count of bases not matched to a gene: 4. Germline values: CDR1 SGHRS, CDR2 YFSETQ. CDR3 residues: CASSFGQGRSTDTQYF. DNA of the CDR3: TGCGCCAGCAGCTTCGGACAGGGGAGAAGCACAGATACGCAGTATTTT.

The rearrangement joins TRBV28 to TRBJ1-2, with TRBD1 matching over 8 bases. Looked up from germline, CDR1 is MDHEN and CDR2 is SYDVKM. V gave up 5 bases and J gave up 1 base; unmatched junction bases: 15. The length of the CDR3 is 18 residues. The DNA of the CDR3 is TGTGCCAGCAGTACTAGCGGGACAGGACAGGGCCTTAACTATGGCTACACCTTC. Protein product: CASSTSGTGQGLNYGYTF.

CDR3 sequence: CASSFQASSGNTDTQYF. The CDR3 region has the DNA TGTGCCAGCAGCTTCCAGGCTTCTAGCGGCAACACAGATACGCAGTATTTT. This sequence joins TRBV7-3 and TRBJ2-3; 7 bases map to TRBD2. Germline trimming cut 3 bases from V and 2 bases from J; bases unmatched to any gene: 11. From germline, CDR1 is SGHTA and CDR2 FQGTGA. The CDR3 is 17 amino acids. The full variable domain, completed using reference TRBV7-3 and TRBJ2-3, is GAGVSQTPSNKVTEKGKYVELRCDPISGHTALYWYRQSLGQGPEFLIYFQGTGAADDSGLPNDRFFAVRPEGSVSTLKIQRTERGDSAVYLCASSFQASSGNTDTQYFGPGTRLTVL.

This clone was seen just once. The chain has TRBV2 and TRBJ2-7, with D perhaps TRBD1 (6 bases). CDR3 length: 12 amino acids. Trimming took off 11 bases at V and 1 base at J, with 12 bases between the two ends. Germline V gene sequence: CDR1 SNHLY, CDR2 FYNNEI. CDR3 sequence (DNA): TGTGCCCTTAGGACAGCGTCCTACGAGCAGTACTTC. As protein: CALRTASYEQYF.

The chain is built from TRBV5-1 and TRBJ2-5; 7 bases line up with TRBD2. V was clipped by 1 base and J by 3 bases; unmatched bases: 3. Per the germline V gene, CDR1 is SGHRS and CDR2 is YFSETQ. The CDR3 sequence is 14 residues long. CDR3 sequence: CASSLYLAEETQYF. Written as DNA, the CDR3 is TGCGCCAGCAGCTTGTATCTAGCGGAAGAGACCCAGTACTTC.

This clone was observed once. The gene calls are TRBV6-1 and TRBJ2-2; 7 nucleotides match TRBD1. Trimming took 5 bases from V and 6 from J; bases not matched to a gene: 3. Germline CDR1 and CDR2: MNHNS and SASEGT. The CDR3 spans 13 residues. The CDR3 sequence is CASSTQGAGELFF. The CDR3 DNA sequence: TGTGCCAGCAGTACTCAGGGGGCCGGGGAGCTGTTTTTT.

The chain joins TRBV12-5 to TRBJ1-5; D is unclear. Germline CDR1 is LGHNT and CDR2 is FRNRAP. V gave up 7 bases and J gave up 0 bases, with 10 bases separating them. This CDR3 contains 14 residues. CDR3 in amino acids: CASVQIFSNQPQHF. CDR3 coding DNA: TGTGCTAGTGTTCAGATCTTTAGCAATCAGCCCCAGCATTTT.

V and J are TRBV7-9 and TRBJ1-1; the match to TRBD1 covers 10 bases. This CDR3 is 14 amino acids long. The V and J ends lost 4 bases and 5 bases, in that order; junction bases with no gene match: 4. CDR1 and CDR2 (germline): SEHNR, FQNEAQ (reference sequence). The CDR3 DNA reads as TGTGCCAGCAGCTCCCGGGACAGGGGAACTGAAGCTTTCTTT. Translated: CASSSRDRGTEAFF.